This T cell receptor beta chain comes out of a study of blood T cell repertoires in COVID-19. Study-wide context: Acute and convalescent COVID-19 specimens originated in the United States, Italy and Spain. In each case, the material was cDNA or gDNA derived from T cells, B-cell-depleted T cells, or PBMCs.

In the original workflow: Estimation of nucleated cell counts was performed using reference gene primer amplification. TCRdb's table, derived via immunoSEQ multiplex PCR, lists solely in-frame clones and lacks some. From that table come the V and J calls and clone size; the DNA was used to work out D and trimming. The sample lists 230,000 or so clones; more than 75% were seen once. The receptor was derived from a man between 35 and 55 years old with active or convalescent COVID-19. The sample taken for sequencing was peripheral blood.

This CDR3 reads CASSFGGSTNEKLFF. The CDR3 DNA follows: TGTGCCAGCAGTTTCGGAGGGTCCACTAATGAAAAACTGTTTTTT. This chain connects TRBV28 to TRBJ1-4; D not resolved. From germline, CDR1 is MDHEN and CDR2 SYDVKM. The V end lost 3 bases, the J end lost 2 bases, and 10 bases lay between the germline ends. This CDR3 comprises 15 residues.